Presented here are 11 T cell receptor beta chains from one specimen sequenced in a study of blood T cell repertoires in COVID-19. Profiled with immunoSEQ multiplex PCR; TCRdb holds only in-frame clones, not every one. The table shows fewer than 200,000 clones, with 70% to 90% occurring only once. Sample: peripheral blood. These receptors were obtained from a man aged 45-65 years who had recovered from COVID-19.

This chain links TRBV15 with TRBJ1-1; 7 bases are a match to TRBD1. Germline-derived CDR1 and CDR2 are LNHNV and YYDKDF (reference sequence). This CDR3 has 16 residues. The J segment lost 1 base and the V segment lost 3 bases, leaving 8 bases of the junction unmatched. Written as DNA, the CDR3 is TGTGCCACCAGCAGTGCACAGGGGATAAGGAACACTGAAGCTTTCTTT. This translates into CATSSAQGIRNTEAFF.

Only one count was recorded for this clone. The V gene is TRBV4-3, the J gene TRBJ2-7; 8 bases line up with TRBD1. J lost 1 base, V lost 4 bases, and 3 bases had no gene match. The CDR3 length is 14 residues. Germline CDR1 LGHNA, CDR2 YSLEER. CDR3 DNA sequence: TGCGCCAGCAGCCTTCGACAGGGGTCCTACGAGCAGTACTTC. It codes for CASSLRQGSYEQYF.

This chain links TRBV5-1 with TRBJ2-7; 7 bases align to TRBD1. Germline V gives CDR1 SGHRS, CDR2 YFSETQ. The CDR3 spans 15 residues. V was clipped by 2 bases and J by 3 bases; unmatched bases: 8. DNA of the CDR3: TGCGCCAGCAGCTTCCGACAGGGTGGTAACTACGAGCAGTACTTC. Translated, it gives CASSFRQGGNYEQYF.

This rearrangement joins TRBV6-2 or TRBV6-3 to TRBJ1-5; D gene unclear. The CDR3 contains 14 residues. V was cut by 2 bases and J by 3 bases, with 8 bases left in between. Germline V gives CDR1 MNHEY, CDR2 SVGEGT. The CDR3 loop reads CASSYADSNQPQHF. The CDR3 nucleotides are TGTGCCAGCAGTTACGCGGATTCCAATCAGCCCCAGCATTTT.

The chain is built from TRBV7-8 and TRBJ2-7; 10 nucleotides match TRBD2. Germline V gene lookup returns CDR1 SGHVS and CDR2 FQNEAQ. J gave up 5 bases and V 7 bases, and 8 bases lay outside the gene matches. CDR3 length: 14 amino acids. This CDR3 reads CASTTSGRGDEQYF. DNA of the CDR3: TGTGCCAGCACTACGAGCGGGAGGGGCGACGAGCAGTACTTC.

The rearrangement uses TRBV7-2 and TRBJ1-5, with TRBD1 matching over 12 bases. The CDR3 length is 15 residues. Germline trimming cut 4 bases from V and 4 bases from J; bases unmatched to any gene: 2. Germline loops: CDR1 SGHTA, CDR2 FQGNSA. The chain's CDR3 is CASSSGQGANQPQHF. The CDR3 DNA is TGTGCCAGCAGCTCGGGACAGGGGGCAAATCAGCCCCAGCATTTT.

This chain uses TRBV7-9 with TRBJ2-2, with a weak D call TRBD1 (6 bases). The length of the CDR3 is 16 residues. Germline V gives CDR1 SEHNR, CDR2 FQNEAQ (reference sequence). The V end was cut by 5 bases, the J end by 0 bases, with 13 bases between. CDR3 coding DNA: TGTGCCAGCAGCCCAGGGGCGCAGGCGAACACCGGGGAGCTGTTTTTT. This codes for CASSPGAQANTGELFF.

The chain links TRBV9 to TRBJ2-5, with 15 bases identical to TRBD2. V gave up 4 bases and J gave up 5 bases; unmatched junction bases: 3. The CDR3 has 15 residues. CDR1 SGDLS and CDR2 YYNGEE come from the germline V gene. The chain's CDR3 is CASSTGTSGGETQYF. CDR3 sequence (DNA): TGTGCCAGCAGCACTGGGACTAGCGGGGGGGAGACCCAGTACTTC. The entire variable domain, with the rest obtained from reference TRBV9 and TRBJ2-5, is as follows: DSGVTQTPKHLITATGQRVTLRCSPRSGDLSVYWYQQSLDQGLQFLIQYYNGEERAKGNILERFSAQQFPDLHSELNLSSLELGDSALYFCASSTGTSGGETQYFGPGTRLLVL.

The CDR3 sequence: CASSPQETVNTEAFF. In DNA, the CDR3 is TGTGCCAGCAGCCCCCAAGAGACAGTGAACACTGAAGCTTTCTTT. J is TRBJ1-1 and V is TRBV7-2; tentative D call: TRBD1 (5 bases). The ends were cut back, 5 bases at V and 0 bases at J, with 13 bases in the middle. CDR1 is SGHTA, CDR2 FQGNSA, per germline. The CDR3 totals 15 residues.

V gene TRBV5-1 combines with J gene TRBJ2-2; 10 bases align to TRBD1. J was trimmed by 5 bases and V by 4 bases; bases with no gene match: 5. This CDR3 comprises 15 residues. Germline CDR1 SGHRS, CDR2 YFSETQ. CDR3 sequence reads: CASSPRTGGTGELFF. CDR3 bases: TGCGCCAGCAGCCCCAGGACAGGGGGAACCGGGGAGCTGTTTTTT. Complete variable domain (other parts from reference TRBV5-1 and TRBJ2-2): KAGVTQTPRYLIKTRGQQVTLSCSPISGHRSVSWYQQTPGQGLQFLFEYFSETQRNKGNFPGRFSGRQFSNSRSEMNVSTLELGDSALYLCASSPRTGGTGELFFGEGSRLTVL.

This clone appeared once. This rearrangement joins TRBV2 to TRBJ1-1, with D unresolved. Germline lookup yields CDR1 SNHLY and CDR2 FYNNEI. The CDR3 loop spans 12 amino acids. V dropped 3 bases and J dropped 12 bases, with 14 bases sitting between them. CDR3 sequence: CASSDYLIDTFF. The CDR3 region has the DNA TGTGCCAGCAGTGATTACCTAATCGATACTTTCTTT.